These T cell receptor beta chains were read from a single sample in a study of T cell repertoires in cytomegalovirus infection. TCRdb reanalysed the reads using MiXCR and keeps one entry per CDR3 protein. Among roughly 130,000 distinct CDR3 sequences listed, 7% to 9.5% were seen once. Source material: PBMCs. These receptors were obtained from a human donor in good health (CMV status not recorded). Some clones in this sample may be carry-over from other donors' samples. Each CDR3 is given with its conserved first and last residue. The D gene is left open where the match is weak. Some rows mark clone size as missing; the rest say once, few, many or name a class of expanded clone.

clone_size,d_call,j_call,v_call,cdr3_nt,cdr3_aa
many,-,TRBJ2-1,TRBV20-1,TGCAGTGCCGCCCGGAGACTAACGCCATACAGCTCCTACAATGAGCAGTTCTTC,CSAARRLTPYSSYNEQFF
many,TRBD2,TRBJ2-2,TRBV7-7,TGTGCCAGCAGCGGTAGCGGGCAGGGTTCGTCCGGGGAGCTGTTTTTT,CASSGSGQGSSGELFF
few,TRBD1,TRBJ2-7,TRBV29-1,TGCAGCTCAAGGACAGGGCTAGGCGAGCAGTACTTC,CSSRTGLGEQYF
many,-,TRBJ2-6,TRBV6-2/TRBV6-3,TGTGCCAGCTTCCACTCTGGGGCCAACGTCCTGACTTTC,CASFHSGANVLTF
-,-,TRBJ2-2,TRBV15,TGTGCCACCAGCAGAGAGTGGAACACCGGGGAGCTGTTTTTT,CATSREWNTGELFF
-,-,TRBJ2-7,TRBV2,TGTGCCAGCAGCGCCGGGACCCCTTACGAGCAGTACTTC,CASSAGTPYEQYF
few,-,TRBJ2-5,TRBV7-9,TGTGCCAGCAGCTTTCCCCGGGACACCAAAGAGACCCAGTACTTC,CASSFPRDTKETQYF
-,-,TRBJ2-1,TRBV25-1,TGTGCCAGCAAGGGTACAGGACCATTTAATGAGCAGTTCTTC,CASKGTGPFNEQFF
many,TRBD1,TRBJ1-5,TRBV28,TGTGCCAGCAGTTTAAACAGGGGGCAGTATCAGCCCCAGCATTTT,CASSLNRGQYQPQHF
many,-,TRBJ2-3,TRBV12-5,TGTGCTAGTGGTTTGGGATCGGGAGCAGGCGCAGATACGCAGTATTTT,CASGLGSGAGADTQYF
few,-,TRBJ1-1,TRBV20-1,TGCAGTGCTAGAGATTCAGGGATGAACACTGAAGCTTTCTTT,CSARDSGMNTEAFF
-,TRBD2,TRBJ2-2,TRBV20-1,TGCAGTGCGAAGCGGGGCAACACCGGGGAGCTGTTTTTT,CSAKRGNTGELFF
many,-,TRBJ2-1,TRBV2,TGTGCCAGCAGTGAAGCGTGGGGCAGGGGACACAATGAGCAGTTCTTC,CASSEAWGRGHNEQFF
-,-,TRBJ2-3,TRBV29-1,TGCAGCTTTCGTAAGGCAAGAGCTACAGATACGCAGTATTTT,CSFRKARATDTQYF
many,-,TRBJ2-7,TRBV12-3/TRBV12-4,TGTGCCAGCAGTTTCTTTAGAACCTACGAGCAGTACTTC,CASSFFRTYEQYF
-,-,TRBJ2-2,TRBV5-4,TGTGCCAGTTCTAAAGTAGCGGACACCGGGGAGCTGTTTTTT,CASSKVADTGELFF
many,-,TRBJ2-3,TRBV25-1,TGTGCCAGCAGTGATGTTACTGGGGGAGATACGCAGTATTTT,CASSDVTGGDTQYF
many,-,TRBJ2-1,TRBV7-9,TGTGCCAGCAGCTTAGGGGACAACTACTACAATGAGCAGTTCTTC,CASSLGDNYYNEQFF
many,TRBD1,TRBJ1-5,TRBV20-1,TGCAGTGGACAACCGGGACAGGGGGGGTGGCAGCCCCAGCATTTT,CSGQPGQGGWQPQHF
many,-,TRBJ1-1,TRBV28,TGTGCCAGCCAACCGGGCGACACTGAAGCTTTCTTT,CASQPGDTEAFF
many,TRBD2,TRBJ2-5,TRBV7-2,TGTGCCAGCAGCTCGGGGACTAGCGGTCGAAAGCCCGGGGAGACCCAGTACTTC,CASSSGTSGRKPGETQYF
few,-,TRBJ1-2,TRBV2,TGTGCCAGCATGGCGGGTCTTAACTATGGCTACACCTTC,CASMAGLNYGYTF
-,TRBD2,TRBJ2-3,TRBV3-1,TGTGCCAGCAGCATAATGACTAGCGGTCTCGTGTATTTT,CASSIMTSGLVYF
many,TRBD2,TRBJ2-5,TRBV12-3/TRBV12-4,TGTGCCAGCAGTTCATCTAGCGGGGGGACTAGGGAGACCCAGTACTTC,CASSSSSGGTRETQYF